The rows below give T cell receptor beta chains drawn from one sample of a study of T cells in Graves' hyperthyroidism and ophthalmopathy. One entry per CDR3 protein results from TCRdb running MiXCR on the multiplex PCR reads. Of about 600,000 distinct CDR3 sequences listed, roughly 14% are singletons. Sequencing used blood. Receptor source: a woman aged 45-59 years with Graves' ophthalmopathy. Each CDR3 is given without its conserved first and last residue. D genes are given only for firm matches.

d_call: -; v_call: TRBV5-1; cdr3_aa: ASSPQTGIPNTEAF
d_call: TRBD2; v_call: TRBV6-6; cdr3_aa: ASSYGLAGPDTQY
d_call: -; v_call: TRBV24-1; cdr3_aa: ATSDQLGRTPDTQY
d_call: -; v_call: TRBV7-6; cdr3_aa: ASSAGREQF
d_call: TRBD2; v_call: TRBV30; cdr3_aa: AWSGGGYSGANVLT
d_call: TRBD1; v_call: TRBV14; cdr3_aa: ASSQRQGLNTEAF
d_call: -; v_call: TRBV7-2; cdr3_aa: ASSLVVMPAHT
d_call: -; v_call: TRBV10-2; cdr3_aa: ASSEYRVTGELF
d_call: TRBD2; v_call: TRBV11-1; cdr3_aa: ASSYPAPGHGTSGYYNEQF
d_call: TRBD2; v_call: TRBV6-1; cdr3_aa: ASSVRPGLEFYEQY
d_call: -; v_call: TRBV5-6; cdr3_aa: ASSGGPTPRANYGYT
d_call: -; v_call: TRBV7-9; cdr3_aa: ASSLIPRASYNEQF
d_call: -; v_call: TRBV6-2/TRBV6-3; cdr3_aa: ASSSWDNPSSYNEQF
d_call: TRBD2; v_call: TRBV4-3; cdr3_aa: ASSRGLGTQY
d_call: -; v_call: TRBV12-3/TRBV12-4; cdr3_aa: ASKSLGGGYTEAF
d_call: -; v_call: TRBV6-2/TRBV6-3; cdr3_aa: ASSRNRYNEQF
d_call: -; v_call: TRBV12-3/TRBV12-4; cdr3_aa: ASTDGGVYGYT
d_call: -; v_call: TRBV20-1; cdr3_aa: SARPRGTPSNQPQH
d_call: -; v_call: TRBV30; cdr3_aa: AWSVLADSTDTQY
d_call: -; v_call: TRBV19; cdr3_aa: ASSGAFNQPQH
d_call: TRBD1; v_call: TRBV12-3/TRBV12-4; cdr3_aa: ASSLVLQGGETQY
d_call: -; v_call: TRBV28; cdr3_aa: ASNWGFANTGELF
d_call: TRBD1; v_call: TRBV30; cdr3_aa: AWSTDRIYEQY
d_call: TRBD2; v_call: TRBV9; cdr3_aa: ASSVSLAGNTGELF
d_call: -; v_call: TRBV6-2/TRBV6-3; cdr3_aa: ASSYVGWQGYNEQF
d_call: -; v_call: TRBV2; cdr3_aa: ASRGTGNEQF
d_call: -; v_call: TRBV9; cdr3_aa: ASSEGGTNTGELF
d_call: -; v_call: TRBV7-3; cdr3_aa: ASSSQNTKSQSYNEQF
d_call: TRBD1; v_call: TRBV6-2/TRBV6-3; cdr3_aa: ASRDRGPGQSNTGELF
d_call: TRBD2; v_call: TRBV20-1; cdr3_aa: SAREGSGVGTDTQY
d_call: TRBD2; v_call: TRBV3-1; cdr3_aa: ASSQVRSLAGGVDTQY
d_call: TRBD2; v_call: TRBV4-1; cdr3_aa: ASSQESSGSYEQY
d_call: TRBD2; v_call: TRBV25-1; cdr3_aa: ASSEPKLADSYNEQF
d_call: -; v_call: TRBV7-2; cdr3_aa: ASSAPSNEQF
d_call: -; v_call: TRBV28; cdr3_aa: ASSSRGTKGWTYEKLF
d_call: TRBD2; v_call: TRBV12-3/TRBV12-4; cdr3_aa: ASGPPRASGRERQF
d_call: -; v_call: TRBV6-6; cdr3_aa: ASSYAENTEAF
d_call: -; v_call: TRBV5-5; cdr3_aa: ASSLPGSGSF
d_call: -; v_call: TRBV19; cdr3_aa: ASTPGGVSYEQY
d_call: TRBD2; v_call: TRBV24-1; cdr3_aa: ATSWSGSVADTQY
d_call: TRBD1; v_call: TRBV20-1; cdr3_aa: SAPDRTTYGYT
d_call: TRBD2; v_call: TRBV5-1; cdr3_aa: ASSALWGSGSYEQY
d_call: -; v_call: TRBV11-2; cdr3_aa: ASTKIRGEVGTEAF
d_call: TRBD2; v_call: TRBV2; cdr3_aa: ASRIREGLYEQY
d_call: TRBD2; v_call: TRBV20-1; cdr3_aa: SARNRDSGRTGYNEQF
d_call: TRBD1; v_call: TRBV4-1; cdr3_aa: ASSQDGDRGRNQPQH
d_call: -; v_call: TRBV6-2/TRBV6-3; cdr3_aa: ASSYRQSEQY
d_call: -; v_call: TRBV6-1; cdr3_aa: ASSEAAPNFRNYGYT